This entry features one TCR beta chain sequence. The data were obtained in a study of blood T cell repertoires in COVID-19. The wider study: Collection of acute and convalescent COVID-19 samples took place in the United States, Italy and Spain. The cDNA or gDNA used as material had been derived from T cells, B-cell-depleted T cells, or PBMCs.

The assay was immunoSEQ multiplex PCR, and TCRdb's table has in-frame clones only and misses some. The repertoire holds about 140,000 clones, with approximately 85% as singletons. The clonotype was recovered from a woman of 80 years or more with acute or convalescent COVID-19. Sequencing was done on a sample of peripheral blood.

The CDR3 nucleotides read TGTGCCAGCAGTAGGGGGCAGAATGGCTACACCTTC. This encodes CASSRGQNGYTF. This chain joins TRBV6-5 and TRBJ1-2; the match to TRBD1 covers 7 bases. Trimming took 5 bases from V and 6 from J; bases not matched to a gene: 3. CDR3 length: 12 residues. The germline CDR1 and CDR2 sequences are MNHEY and SVGAGI.